The T cell receptor (beta chain) described here comes from a study of blood T cells in healthy people across ages. The CDR3 length is 13 residues. Primers used in a second PCR of roughly 6 to 11 cycles were a sample-barcoded 5' primer and a J-beta primer mix. All cDNA molecules were each tagged by a template-switch adaptor with 12 random nucleotides. TCRdb passed the 5' RACE reads through MiXCR, listing each CDR3 protein once. The sample has about 780,000 distinct CDR3 sequences; about half are singletons. The J gene is TRBJ2-1, the V gene TRBV12-3 or TRBV12-4; the D is unclear. The tail of the sequence fits TRBJ2-7 better, so the J call may be wrong. The sequence came from an older man in good health. Sequenced material: blood. For the CDR3, the DNA is TGTGCCAGCAGCATCAATCGTAACAATGAGCAGTACTTC. The encoded protein is CASSINRNNEQYF.